The T cell receptor (beta chain) described here comes from a study of cytomegalovirus exposure and HLA in healthy donors. The length of the CDR3 is 15 residues. Germline CDR1 and CDR2: SGHRS and YFSETQ. With V trimmed by 4 bases and J by 4 bases, 7 bases remained unmatched. Researchers ran the PCR with 60 Vbeta and 13 Jbeta primers. Assay used: immunoSEQ multiplex PCR; TCRdb lists only in-frame clones, some missing. The sample shows 95,000 to 100,000 clones, over 60% of them seen only once. Source material: PBMCs. The source is a man in his 60s in good health and CMV-seropositive. V and J are TRBV5-1 and TRBJ2-1; 8 bases map to TRBD2. The CDR3 sequence: CASSPGGESYNEQFF. CDR3 sequence (DNA): TGCGCCAGCAGCCCCGGGGGGGAGAGTTACAATGAGCAGTTCTTC.